This T cell receptor (beta chain) came from a study of blood T cell repertoires in COVID-19. Trimming took 2 bases from V and 6 from J, leaving 13 bases between them. CDR1 MNHNS and CDR2 SASEGT come from the germline V gene. This CDR3 is built from 14 residues. In the original workflow: Quantification of nucleated cells was approximated via reference gene primer amplification. Clones were sequenced by immunoSEQ multiplex PCR, and TCRdb holds only the in-frame ones, with some missing. V, J and clone size are taken as reported in that table, and D and trimming were inferred from the DNA itself. This sample carries fewer than 200,000 clones, approximately 87% of them seen once, and the ten largest clones take less than 25%.

The chain is built from TRBV6-1 and TRBJ1-2; TRBD1 is a possible D gene (5 bases). The TCR sequence derives from a man aged 65-85 years with active or convalescent COVID-19. Sequenced material: peripheral blood. CDR3: CASSEQGFTHGYTF. DNA for the CDR3: TGTGCCAGCAGTGAACAGGGTTTTACCCATGGCTACACCTTC.